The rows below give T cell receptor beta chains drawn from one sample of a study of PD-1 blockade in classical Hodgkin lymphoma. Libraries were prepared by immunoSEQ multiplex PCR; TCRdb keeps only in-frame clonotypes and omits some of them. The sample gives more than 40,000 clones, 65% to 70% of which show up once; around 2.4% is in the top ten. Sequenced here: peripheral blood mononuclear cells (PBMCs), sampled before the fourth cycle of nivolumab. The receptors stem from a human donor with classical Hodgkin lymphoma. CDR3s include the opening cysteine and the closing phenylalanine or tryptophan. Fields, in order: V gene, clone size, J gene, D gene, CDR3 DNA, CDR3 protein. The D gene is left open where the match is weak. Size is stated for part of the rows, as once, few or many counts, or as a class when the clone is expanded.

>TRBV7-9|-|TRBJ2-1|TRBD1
TGTGCCAGCAGCTCGGGACAGGGCCTATTCTACAATGAGCAGTTCTTC
CASSSGQGLFYNEQFF
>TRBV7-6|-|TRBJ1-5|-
TGTGCCAGCAGCCTTGCGGGGGATCAGCCCCAGCATTTT
CASSLAGDQPQHF
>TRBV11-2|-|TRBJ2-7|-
TGTGCCAGCAGCTTATTACAGGCGAACTACGAGCAGTACTTC
CASSLLQANYEQYF
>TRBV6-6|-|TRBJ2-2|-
TGTGCCACTAGGAGGGGGGTGGACACCGGGGAGCTGTTTTTT
CATRRGVDTGELFF
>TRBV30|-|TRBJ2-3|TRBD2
TGTGCCTGGAGTCCCTATAGCGGGGGGGCCAGAGATACGCAGTATTTT
CAWSPYSGGARDTQYF
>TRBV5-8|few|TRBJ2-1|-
TGTGCCAGCAGCTTTCTCTACTTGGGTGAGCAGTTCTTC
CASSFLYLGEQFF
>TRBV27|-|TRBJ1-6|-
TGTGCCAGCCGAATTACAGAGGGCTCACCCCTCCACTTT
CASRITEGSPLHF
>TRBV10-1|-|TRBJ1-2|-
TGCGCCAGCTCAGGGTCAGGCGCCTATGGCTACACCTTC
CASSGSGAYGYTF
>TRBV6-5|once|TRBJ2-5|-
TGTGCCAGCAGTGGGGATGTGGAGACCCAGTACTTC
CASSGDVETQYF
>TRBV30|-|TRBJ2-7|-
TGTGCCTGGAGTGTAGGCGGTGATACCTACGAGCAGTACTTC
CAWSVGGDTYEQYF
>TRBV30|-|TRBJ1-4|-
TGTGCCTGGAGTGTACAGAGGACACGGGGAGGAAAACTGTTTTTT
CAWSVQRTRGGKLFF
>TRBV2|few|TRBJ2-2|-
TGTGCCAGCAATCGTGTGAACACCGGGGAGCTGTTTTTT
CASNRVNTGELFF
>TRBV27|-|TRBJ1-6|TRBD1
TGTGCCAGCAGTTTATCGGGACAGGCCTACTATAATTCACCCCTCCACTTT
CASSLSGQAYYNSPLHF
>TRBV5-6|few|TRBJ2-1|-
TGTGCCAGCAGCCATGGGGCCCGGCCGGAGCAGTTCTTC
CASSHGARPEQFF
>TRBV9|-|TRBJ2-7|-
TGTGCCAGCAGCGTAGGTGGCAGGGTTCGCTCCTACGAGCAGTACTTC
CASSVGGRVRSYEQYF
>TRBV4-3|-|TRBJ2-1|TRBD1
TGCGCCAGCAGCCAAGATACAGGACAGGGGCTCTCCTACAATGAGCAGTTCTTC
CASSQDTGQGLSYNEQFF
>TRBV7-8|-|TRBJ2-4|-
TGTGCCAGCAGCGAGAGTGATCTAGCCAAAAACATTCAGTACTTC
CASSESDLAKNIQYF
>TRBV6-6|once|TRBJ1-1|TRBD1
TGTGCCAGCAGTTACCAGGGGGCTAGTACAGCTTTCTTT
CASSYQGASTAFF
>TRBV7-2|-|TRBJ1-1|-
TGTGCCAGCAGGCCACCTCGGGGCATCACTGAAGCTTTCTTT
CASRPPRGITEAFF
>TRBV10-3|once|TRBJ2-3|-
TGTGCCATCAGAGTGGACACCCGCACAGATACGCAGTATTTT
CAIRVDTRTDTQYF
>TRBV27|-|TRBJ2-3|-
TGTGCCAGCAGGACACTCGATACAGATACGCAGTATTTT
CASRTLDTDTQYF
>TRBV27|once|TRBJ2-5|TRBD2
TGTGCCAGCAAGAAACTAGCGGGGGGGGGAGAGACCCAGTACTTC
CASKKLAGGGETQYF
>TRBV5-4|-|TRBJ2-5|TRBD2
TGTGCCAGCAGCAACAGACTAGCGGGGGCCTCTGTAGAGACCCAGTACTTC
CASSNRLAGASVETQYF
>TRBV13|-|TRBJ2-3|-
TGTGCCAGCAGCTTACAGACCGATCCGCAGTATTTT
CASSLQTDPQYF
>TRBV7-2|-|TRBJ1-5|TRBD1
TGTGCCAGCAGCTTAGTTGGAGGACAGGTCTACAATCAGCCCCAGCATTTT
CASSLVGGQVYNQPQHF
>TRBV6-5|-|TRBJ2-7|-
TGTGCCAGCAGTTACTCACAGGCCGGGGGCGAGCAGTACTTC
CASSYSQAGGEQYF
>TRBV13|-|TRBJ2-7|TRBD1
TGTGCCAGCAGATTGGACGGACAGGGCTACGGCGAGCAGTACTTC
CASRLDGQGYGEQYF
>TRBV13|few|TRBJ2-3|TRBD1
TGTGCCAGCAGCATAGTAGGGACAGGCCCAGATACGCAGTATTTT
CASSIVGTGPDTQYF
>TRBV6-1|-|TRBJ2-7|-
TGTGCCAGCAGTGATCTGGGGGCCTTC
CASSDLGAF
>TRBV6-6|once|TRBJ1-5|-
TGTGCCAGCAGTTACGACGGGGGGCGCGTCCGGCATTTT
CASSYDGGRVRHF
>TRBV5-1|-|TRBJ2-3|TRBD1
TGCGCCAGCAGCTTAAACCCGGGACAGGGGGCTACAGATACGCAGTATTTT
CASSLNPGQGATDTQYF
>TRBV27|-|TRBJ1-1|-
TGTGCCAGCAGTTTTTCAGGACCTTCTGAAGCTTTCTTT
CASSFSGPSEAFF
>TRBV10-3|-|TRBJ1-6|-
TGTGCCATCCGTTCAGGCGAAAGCTATAATTCACCCCTCCACTTT
CAIRSGESYNSPLHF
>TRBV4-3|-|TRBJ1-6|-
TGCGCCAGCAGCCAAGGTACGGGGATCTATAATTCACCCCTCCACTTT
CASSQGTGIYNSPLHF
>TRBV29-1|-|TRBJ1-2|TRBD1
TGCAGCGTTGCCGAGGGACAGGTCACTTTTAACTATGGCTACACCTTC
CSVAEGQVTFNYGYTF
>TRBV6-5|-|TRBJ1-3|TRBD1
TGTGCCAGCAGAAGGACAGGCGGAAACACCATATATTTT
CASRRTGGNTIYF
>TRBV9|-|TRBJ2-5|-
TGTGCCAGCAGCGTAACGGGGAGCGGAGAGACCCAGTACTTC
CASSVTGSGETQYF
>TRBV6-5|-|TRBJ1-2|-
TGTGCCAGCAGTTACTCCTTTCGTACAATGGGTTATGGCTACACCTTC
CASSYSFRTMGYGYTF
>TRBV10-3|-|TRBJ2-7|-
TGTGCCATCAGTGAGCGACAGAAAGTCTACGAGCAGTACTTC
CAISERQKVYEQYF
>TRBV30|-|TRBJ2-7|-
TGTGCCTGGAGCGGCGCCGCCTACGAGCAGTACTTC
CAWSGAAYEQYF
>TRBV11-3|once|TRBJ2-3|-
TGTGCCAGCAGCTTCTTTAGCACAGATACGCAGTATTTT
CASSFFSTDTQYF
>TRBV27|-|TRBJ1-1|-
TGTGCCAGCAGTCTCTCCAAGAAGACTGAAGCTTTCTTT
CASSLSKKTEAFF
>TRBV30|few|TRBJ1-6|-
TGTGCCTGGAGCGCAGAGACAGCTTTTTCACCCCTCCACTTT
CAWSAETAFSPLHF
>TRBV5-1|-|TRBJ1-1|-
TGCGCCAGCAGCCTCTCCCCGGTAGGGAACACTGAAGCTTTCTTT
CASSLSPVGNTEAFF
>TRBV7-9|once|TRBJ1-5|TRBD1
TGTGCCAGCGGGACAGGGGTTCAGCCCCAGCATTTT
CASGTGVQPQHF
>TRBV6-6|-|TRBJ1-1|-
TGTGCCAGCAGTTACTCAGGAAGGGGTTATGAAGCTTTCTTT
CASSYSGRGYEAFF
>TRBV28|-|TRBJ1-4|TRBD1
TGTGCCAGCAGTACCCCCGACCTAGGGACAGGGGACGAAAAACTGTTTTTT
CASSTPDLGTGDEKLFF
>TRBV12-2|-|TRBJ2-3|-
TGTGCAAGTCGCTGCGACAGGGAGACAGATACGCAGTATTTT
CASRCDRETDTQYF
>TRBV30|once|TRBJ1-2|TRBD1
TGTGCCTGGAGTGTGGGACAGGGCTATGGCTACACCTTC
CAWSVGQGYGYTF
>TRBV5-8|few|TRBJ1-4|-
TGTGCCAGCAGCTTGGGAGGGAGAGTTAATGAAAAACTGTTTTTT
CASSLGGRVNEKLFF
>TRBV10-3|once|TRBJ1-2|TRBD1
TGTGCCATCAGTGTGGGGACAGGGGATGGCTACACCTTC
CAISVGTGDGYTF
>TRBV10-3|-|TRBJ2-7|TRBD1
TGTGCCATCAGTGACTTCGACAGGGGGCCATACTACGAGCAGTACTTC
CAISDFDRGPYYEQYF
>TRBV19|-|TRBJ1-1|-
TGTGCCAGTAGAATGGGAACAGTTTGGGACACTGAAGCTTTCTTT
CASRMGTVWDTEAFF
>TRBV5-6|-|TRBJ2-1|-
TGTGCCAGCAGCTTTGGGGGTTTCATGAATGAGCAGTTCTTC
CASSFGGFMNEQFF
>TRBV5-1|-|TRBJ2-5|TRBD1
TGCGCCAGCAGCTTACAGGGGCCCGAAGAGACCCAGTACTTC
CASSLQGPEETQYF
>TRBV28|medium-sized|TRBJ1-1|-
TGTGCCAGCAGTTTATTGACAGATGAAGCTTTCTTT
CASSLLTDEAFF
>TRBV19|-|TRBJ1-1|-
TGTGCCAGTAGTATTGGCTCAGGGAGATTTAACACTGAAGCTTTCTTT
CASSIGSGRFNTEAFF
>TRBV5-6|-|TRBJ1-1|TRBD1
TGTGCCAGCAGCCCAGGGGGGAGGGAAGCTTTCTTT
CASSPGGREAFF
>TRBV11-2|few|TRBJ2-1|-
TGTGCCAGCAGCCCCGAGGGGATAGATGAGCAGTTCTTC
CASSPEGIDEQFF
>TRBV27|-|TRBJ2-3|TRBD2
TGTGCCAGCACTACCTGGACTAGCCCAGATACGCAGTATTTT
CASTTWTSPDTQYF